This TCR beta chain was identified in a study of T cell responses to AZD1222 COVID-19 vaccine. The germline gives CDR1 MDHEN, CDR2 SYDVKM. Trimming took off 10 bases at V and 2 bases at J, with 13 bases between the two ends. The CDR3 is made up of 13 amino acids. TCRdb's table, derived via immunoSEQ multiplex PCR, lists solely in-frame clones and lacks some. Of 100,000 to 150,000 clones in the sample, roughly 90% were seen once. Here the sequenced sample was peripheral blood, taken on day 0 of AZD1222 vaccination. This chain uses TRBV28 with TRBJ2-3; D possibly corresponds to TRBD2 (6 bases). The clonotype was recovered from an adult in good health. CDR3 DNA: TGTGCCACCGGGGGTCCCCCCACAGATACGCAGTATTTT. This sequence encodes CATGGPPTDTQYF.